A single sample gave rise to the 17 T cell receptor beta chains below, sequenced in a study of T-cell reconstitution after alpha-beta-depleted transplantation in children. Preparation of the TCRbeta library was carried out with unique molecular identifiers. One entry per CDR3 protein results from TCRdb running MiXCR on the PCR reads. The data hold 500,000 to 600,000 distinct CDR3 sequences, with over 25% observed a single time. The sequencing used PBMCs, collected before TCRalphabeta/CD19-depleted stem cell transplant. These receptors were obtained from a boy in the first two years of life with Wiskott-Aldrich syndrome, due to receive a stem cell transplant.

This clonotype was observed a few times. This chain joins TRBV6-2 or TRBV6-3 and TRBJ1-5; 10 bases agree with TRBD1. The germline CDR1 and CDR2 sequences are MNHEY and SVGEGT. The length of the CDR3 is 15 residues. V shed 4 bases and J 2 bases; nucleotides not matched to a gene: 2. The CDR3, as DNA: TGTGCCAGCAGTTTCGGACAGGGGGGCAATCAGCCCCAGCATTTT. This encodes CASSFGQGGNQPQHF.

This clonotype has more than one count but fewer than ten. The chain employs TRBV7-9 and TRBJ2-2, with unresolved D. Germline CDR1 reads SEHNR; CDR2 reads FQNEAQ (reference sequence). The germline V and J ends were trimmed by 3 bases and 3 bases, with 11 bases remaining between them. This CDR3 region has 15 residues. The CDR3 loop reads CASSFRSSYTGELFF. CDR3 in DNA: TGTGCCAGCAGCTTTCGTTCCAGCTACACCGGGGAGCTGTTTTTT.

This clonotype was seen just once. The chain couples TRBV29-1 to TRBJ2-1; no reliable D call. CDR1 is SQVTM and CDR2 is ANQGSEA in the germline V gene. V was shortened by 5 bases and J by 4 bases, with 27 bases between the two germline ends. This CDR3 is built from 18 residues. The CDR3 loop reads CSVKKNPQLVIWYNEQFF. The CDR3 coding sequence is TGCAGCGTTAAAAAAAATCCTCAGTTAGTTATATGGTACAATGAGCAGTTCTTC.

The V call is TRBV5-1, the J call TRBJ2-2; 8 positions agree with TRBD1. The length of the CDR3 is 17 residues. After removal of 0 bases from V and 5 bases from J, the junction contained 9 bases not matched to a gene. Germline V lookup: CDR1 SGHRS, CDR2 YFSETQ. The CDR3 DNA sequence: TGCGCCAGCAGCTTGGCCATAAGGGACAGGACAACCGGGGAGCTGTTTTTT. It translates to CASSLAIRDRTTGELFF.

This chain connects TRBV5-1 to TRBJ2-7, with TRBD2 matching over 14 bases. This CDR3 spans 19 amino acids. The junction had 13 bases not matched to a gene; V was cut back by 1 base and J by 4 bases. Per the germline V gene, CDR1 is SGHRS and CDR2 is YFSETQ. The CDR3 protein is CASSLTGTSGSFGAYEQYF. As DNA, the CDR3 is TGCGCCAGCAGCTTGACCGGGACTAGCGGGAGTTTCGGGGCTTACGAGCAGTACTTC.

This clonotype has just a few counts. The CDR3 region is CASQNPPGRRTYEQYF. CDR3 nucleotides: TGTGCCAGTCAAAATCCCCCGGGACGGCGAACCTACGAGCAGTACTTC. The chain has TRBV28 and TRBJ2-7; tentatively, D is TRBD1 or TRBD2 (5 bases each). The V and J ends lost 9 bases and 2 bases respectively, with 23 bases between them. Germline V gene data show CDR1 as MDHEN and CDR2 as SYDVKM. CDR3 length: 16 residues.

The CDR3 is CASSLRVHSQTYEQYF. In DNA, the CDR3 is TGTGCCAGCAGCCTTAGGGTTCATTCGCAAACCTACGAGCAGTACTTC. V and J are TRBV7-2 and TRBJ2-7, with D uncertain. Germline V gene data show CDR1 as SGHTA and CDR2 as FQGNSA. Trimming took 5 bases from V and 2 from J, leaving 19 bases between them. The CDR3 runs 16 residues.

This clonotype occurred a few times. The rearrangement links TRBV12-3 or TRBV12-4 to TRBJ2-7; no clear D. This CDR3 is built from 13 residues. Trimming cost V 6 bases and J 3 bases, with 12 bases left between them. CDR3 bases: TGTGCCAGCAGCTCAAAGGGCAGCTACGAGCAGTACTTC. Its protein is CASSSKGSYEQYF.

The chain has TRBV2 and TRBJ2-5, with no clear D. V lost 10 bases to trimming and J lost 2 bases, with 14 bases between them. The V gene's germline CDR1 is SNHLY and CDR2 FYNNEI. The CDR3 is 13 amino acids. Here the CDR3 reads CANQKGNQETQYF. The CDR3 DNA sequence: TGTGCCAACCAAAAGGGAAATCAAGAGACCCAGTACTTC.

The chain combines TRBV7-2 with TRBJ2-5; 9 nucleotides match TRBD1. The junction had 10 bases not matched to a gene; V was cut back by 5 bases and J by 0 bases. Germline V gene lookup returns CDR1 SGHTA and CDR2 FQGNSA. The CDR3 is made up of 17 amino acids. The CDR3 DNA reads as TGTGCCAGCAGCCCCCTTGGGACAGGGACGTACCAAGAGACCCAGTACTTC. Translating gives CASSPLGTGTYQETQYF.

A few counts support this clonotype. The chain couples TRBV5-1 to TRBJ1-1; D is possibly TRBD1 (6 bases). Germline CDR1 reads SGHRS; CDR2 reads YFSETQ. The CDR3 has 13 amino acids. V gave up 5 bases and J gave up 1 base, with 9 bases separating them. The CDR3 nucleotides read TGCGCCAGCAGAGGGACACAGAACACTGAAGCTTTCTTT. It yields the protein CASRGTQNTEAFF.

In DNA, the CDR3 is TGTGCCAGCAGCTTAGTGCCTTTCTCCTACAATGAGCAGTTCTTC. This encodes CASSLVPFSYNEQFF. This chain joins TRBV7-2 and TRBJ2-1; D is unclear. The CDR3 runs to 15 residues. Germline V gene data show CDR1 as SGHTA and CDR2 as FQGNSA. The ends were cut back, 1 base at V and 0 bases at J, with 7 bases in the middle.

This clonotype was seen a handful of times. V usage is TRBV12-3 or TRBV12-4 and J usage is TRBJ2-5; TRBD1 is a possible D gene (5 bases). V was trimmed by 6 bases and J by 1 base, leaving 9 bases between them. The CDR3 extends over 13 amino acids. DNA for the CDR3: TGTGCCAGCAGGACAGAATCCCAAGAGACCCAGTACTTC. This translates into CASRTESQETQYF.

This clonotype has more than one count but fewer than ten. The rearrangement links TRBV20-1 to TRBJ2-7, with unresolved D. Germline-derived CDR1 and CDR2 are DFQATT and SNEGSKA (reference sequence). There are 13 residues in the CDR3. The V end was cut by 3 bases, the J end by 6 bases, with 15 bases between. CDR3 nucleotides: TGCAGTGCTAGTAGACTCCCCAGCGCCGAGCAGTACTTC. Protein product: CSASRLPSAEQYF.

V is TRBV7-6 and J is TRBJ1-4; no clear D. Trimming removed 5 bases at V and 7 bases at J, with 14 bases between. The CDR3 length is 14 residues. In germline, CDR1 is SGHVS, CDR2 FNYEAQ. The CDR3 nucleotides are TGTGCCAGCAGCACCACAGCAACGCCTGAAAAACTGTTTTTT. This gives the protein CASSTTATPEKLFF.

This rearrangement joins TRBV5-1 to TRBJ1-2, with D possibly TRBD1 on 6 matching bases. Germline loops: CDR1 SGHRS, CDR2 YFSETQ. V was pared by 0 bases and J by 6 bases, with 12 bases between. The CDR3 is 14 residues long. The CDR3 DNA reads as TGCGCCAGCAGCTTGGGTCACAGGGCGAATGGCTACACCTTC. Protein product: CASSLGHRANGYTF.

With respect to this clonotype: The germline gene is not matched at one end of the junction; a read error may be the cause. This chain uses TRBV7-2 with TRBJ2-5; 9 nucleotides align to TRBD1. Germline V gene sequence: CDR1 SGHTA, CDR2 FQGNSA. This CDR3 comprises 16 residues. The CDR3 region is CASSLATGGSMETQYF. CDR3 DNA: TGTGCCAGCAGCTTAGCTACAGGGGGCTCTATGGAGACCCAGTACTTT.